This T cell receptor (beta chain) was profiled in a study of PD-1 blockade in classical Hodgkin lymphoma (dated by TCRdb to 2020 to 2022). Describing the broader study: Nivolumab dosing was 3 mg/kg intravenously every 2 weeks, continuing until either disease progression or unacceptable toxicity. The study used CyTOF and TCR beta sequencing to define a peripheral blood immune signature of response to PD-1 blockade in classical Hodgkin lymphoma.

The time point label corresponds to: cycle 1 day 1 (C1D1), immediately before nivolumab initiation. All trial patients had relapsed after autologous stem cell transplantation, with cohorts A, B and C differing in prior brentuximab vedotin exposure. The trial cohort comprised fewer than 65 patients with relapsed/refractory classical Hodgkin lymphoma whose best overall responses were complete response, partial response or progressive disease. Trial patients were treated with single-agent nivolumab in the multi-cohort phase II CheckMate 205 trial. An independent review committee assessed best overall response using the 2007 International Working Group response criteria. Trial PBMCs were obtained immediately prior to nivolumab initiation (C1D1) and on therapy at cycle 2 day 1 and cycle 4 day 1. Peripheral blood was collected in 8 mL Vacutainer Cell Preparation Tubes, from which PBMCs were isolated by centrifugation and then cryopreserved.

Here is what the overall study found, with its caveats: Trial patients with a complete response had baseline diversity similar to that of newly diagnosed patients, while partial responders and progressors had significantly lower diversity. CD4+ but not CD8+ TCR diversity rose significantly by C4D1 (p=0.0027 vs p=0.16), most apparent in complete responders (p=0.02). The study was restricted to a single clinical trial cohort, and the causes of repertoire differences, possibly disease activity or prior therapy, were left undefined. Diversity was lower in patients who began nivolumab less than 1 year after ASCT, so these patients were left out of later analyses to avoid confounding by immune reconstitution. Baseline TCR diversity was reported to be lower in newly diagnosed patients than in healthy donors, and even lower in relapsed/refractory patients.

Genomic DNA was isolated using the Qiagen DNeasy kit from unsorted PBMCs as well as from negatively selected CD4+ and CD8+ fractions. TCR beta CDR3 regions were amplified by immunoSEQ multiplex PCR using primers annealing to V and J segments. A synthetic immune receptor repertoire was used to minimize amplification bias, and any remaining bias was removed computationally after sequencing. The published analysis was carried out like this. Custom Python scripts were used to quantify repertoire diversity as the Shannon entropy index. The unsorted, CD4+ and CD8+ repertoires were each analyzed separately, with the exception of combined analyses, where CD4+ and CD8+ sequences were merged in silico. A clone counted as expanded when the clone's frequency after treatment rose at least 2-fold relative to C1D1, and clones undetected at baseline were given a pseudocount of 0.5. Clones with 0 or 1 copy at C1D1 were classified as singleton clones, and clones with 2 or more copies were classified as non-singleton clones. Clones expanded in unsorted samples were annotated as CD4+, CD8+ or unknown by matching protein sequences in sorted samples from the same patient. Wilcoxon tests on paired samples were used to test changes in diversity from C1D1 to C4D1. TCRdb re-hosts the immuneACCESS table, in-frame sequences only. Its copies lack some clones; in the studies checked, an unresolved V gene accounts for under half of them, and the cause for the rest is not known. For V, J and clone size, that table is used; D and trimming come from the DNA. Here the sample has some 22,000 clones; under 80% occur a single time. The ten largest clones add up to about 22% of the sample.

To note about this clone: Its cognate antigen has yet to be identified. Base qualities are missing; no much larger clone stands one base away.

This TCR was sampled from a human donor with classical Hodgkin lymphoma. Sequences were derived from peripheral blood mononuclear cells (PBMCs), sampled at baseline.

The sequence in DNA is TGTGCCAGCAGTCCCCTAGCCCGGGAGCAGTACTTC. Translated, it reads CASSPLAREQYF. The receptor chain draws on TRBV28 and TRBJ2-7; the D segment could be TRBD2, given 5 matching bases. The CDR3 runs 12 amino acids, cysteine and phenylalanine included. This entry keeps only the CDR3 DNA: 36 bases, framed from base 1. Trimming costs V 5 bases and J 7 bases, and their ends lie 12 bases apart. Per the germline V gene, MDHEN is the CDR1 and SYDVKM is the CDR2. Supplemented by the reference TRBV28 and TRBJ2-7 proteins around the CDR3, the complete variable domain is DVKVTQSSRYLVKRTGEKVFLECVQDMDHENMFWYRQDPGLGLRLIYFSYDVKMKEKGDIPEGYSVSREKKERFSLILESASTNQTSMYLCASSPLAREQYFGPGTRLTVT.